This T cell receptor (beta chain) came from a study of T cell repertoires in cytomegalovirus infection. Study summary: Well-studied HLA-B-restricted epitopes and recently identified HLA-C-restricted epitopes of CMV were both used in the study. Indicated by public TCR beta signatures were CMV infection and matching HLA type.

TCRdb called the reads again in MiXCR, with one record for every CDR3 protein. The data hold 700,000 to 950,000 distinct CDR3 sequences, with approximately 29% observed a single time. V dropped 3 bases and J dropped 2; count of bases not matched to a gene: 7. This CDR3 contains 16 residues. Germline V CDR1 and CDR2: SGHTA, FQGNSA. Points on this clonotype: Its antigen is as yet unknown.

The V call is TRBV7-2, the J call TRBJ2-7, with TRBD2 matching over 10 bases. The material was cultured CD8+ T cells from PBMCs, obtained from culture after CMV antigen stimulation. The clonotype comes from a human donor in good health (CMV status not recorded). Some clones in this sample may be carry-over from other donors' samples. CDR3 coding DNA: TGTGCCAGCAGCTTTGGAGCGGGAGGGAGGGCCTACGAGCAGTACTTC. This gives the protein CASSFGAGGRAYEQYF.